One and the same sample provided the 4 T cell receptor beta chains below, sequenced in a study of blood T cell repertoires in COVID-19. The assay was immunoSEQ multiplex PCR, and TCRdb's table has in-frame clones only and misses some. This sample yields 55,000 to 80,000 clones, of which 75% to 85% are seen a single time; around 12% belongs to the top ten. Sequences were obtained from peripheral blood. The receptors were gathered from a human donor in a cohort sampled during active COVID-19.

V gene TRBV4-1 combines with J gene TRBJ2-4; tentatively, D is TRBD1 (6 bases). The germline V and J ends were trimmed by 0 bases and 2 bases, with 20 bases remaining between them. The CDR3 length is 19 residues. Germline V lookup: CDR1 MGHRA, CDR2 YSYEKL. DNA of the CDR3: TGCGCCAGCAGCCAAGATGGCCGGAAAGGGGGTTTTTCCAAAAACATTCAGTACTTC. Encoded protein: CASSQDGRKGGFSKNIQYF.

The chain links TRBV4-1 to TRBJ2-1; D is uncertain. Trimming shortened V by 3 bases and J by 7 bases, and 7 bases separated the two germline ends. Germline loops: CDR1 MGHRA, CDR2 YSYEKL. This CDR3 spans 12 amino acids. The CDR3 here is CASSQPTNEQFF. The DNA for the CDR3 is TGCGCCAGCAGCCAGCCCACTAATGAGCAGTTCTTC.

The genes are TRBV7-8 and TRBJ2-7; TRBD1 might be the D (6 bases). The CDR3 runs to 15 residues. The germline CDR1 and CDR2 sequences are SGHVS and FQNEAQ. The ends were cut back, 5 bases at V and 3 bases at J, with 17 bases in the middle. The CDR3 loop reads CASSPRGQTDYEQYF. The CDR3, as DNA: TGTGCCAGCAGCCCGAGGGGACAAACCGACTACGAGCAGTACTTC. The full variable domain, with the rest looked up from reference TRBV7-8 and TRBJ2-7, is GAGVSQSPRYKVAKRGQDVALRCDPISGHVSLFWYQQALGQGPEFLTYFQNEAQLDKSGLPSDRFFAERPEGSVSTLKIQRTQQEDSAVYLCASSPRGQTDYEQYFGPGTRLTVT.

This rearrangement joins TRBV6-6 to TRBJ2-5; TRBD2 matches at 13 bases. J gave up 3 bases and V 7 bases, and 5 bases lay outside the gene matches. The CDR3 is 15 amino acids. In germline, CDR1 is MNHNY, CDR2 SVGAGI (reference sequence). Here the CDR3 DNA reads TGTGCCAGCATCCAGACTAGCGGGGGGAAAGAGACCCAGTACTTC. This encodes CASIQTSGGKETQYF.